Listed below are T cell receptor beta chains from one sample, sequenced in a study of blood T cell repertoires in COVID-19. The protocol was immunoSEQ multiplex PCR, while the TCRdb copy is restricted to in-frame clones and leaves out a portion. This table has 140,000 or so clones, around 84% appearing once. The specimen was peripheral blood. These receptor sequences come from a man aged 55 to 69 with active or convalescent COVID-19. CDR3s include the opening cysteine and the closing phenylalanine or tryptophan. D genes are given only for firm matches. The size field is filled for only some rows; it gives once, few, many or a size class.

J | V | size | D | DNA | CDR3
TRBJ1-1 | TRBV10-3 | few | . | TGTGCCATCAGTGATCGGGGGGCCTCTGAAGCTTTCTTT | CAISDRGASEAFF
TRBJ2-3 | TRBV24-1 | . | . | TGTGCCACCAGTGATTCGGTAGCAGATACGCAGTATTTT | CATSDSVADTQYF
TRBJ1-2 | TRBV7-2 | . | TRBD1 | TGTGCCAGCAGCTTAGACCGGTGGGGGACAGATAACTATGGCTACACCTTC | CASSLDRWGTDNYGYTF
TRBJ2-3 | TRBV7-2 | once | . | TGTGCCAGCAGCCCCGATTTTGGCCCTAGCACAGATACGCAGTATTTT | CASSPDFGPSTDTQYF
TRBJ2-7 | TRBV6-2/TRBV6-3 | . | TRBD1 | TGTGCCAGCAGTTACCCCGGGACAGGTCCCGTGGGCTACGAGCAGTACTTC | CASSYPGTGPVGYEQYF
TRBJ1-1 | TRBV6-2/TRBV6-3 | . | . | TGTGCCAGCAGTTACGGTGAGCACACTGAAGCTTTCTTT | CASSYGEHTEAFF
TRBJ1-2 | TRBV5-1 | few | TRBD1 | TGCGCCAGCAGCCACGGACAGGGTGAGGATGGCTACACCTTC | CASSHGQGEDGYTF
TRBJ2-3 | TRBV7-9 | . | . | TGTGCCAGCAGCTTCCAATCACTAGCTTTGTCGCAGTATTTT | CASSFQSLALSQYF
TRBJ1-1 | TRBV4-3 | . | TRBD1 | TGCGCCAGCAGCCAAGAGGGGACAGGGAGGACTGAAGCTTTCTTT | CASSQEGTGRTEAFF
TRBJ1-6 | TRBV30 | . | TRBD1 | TGTGCCTCTGACAGGGGGCCCACGTCACCCCTCCACTTT | CASDRGPTSPLHF
TRBJ2-1 | TRBV30 | . | . | TGTGCCTGGAGTGTAGGCAGGAACAATGAGCAGTTCTTC | CAWSVGRNNEQFF
TRBJ2-5 | TRBV5-1 | . | TRBD1 | TGCGCCAGCAGCTTGGAGCTAGGCCCCAGGGGGGAGACCCAGTACTTC | CASSLELGPRGETQYF
TRBJ2-7 | TRBV2 | . | . | TGTGCCAGCAATCTAGTGGTCTACGAGCAGTACTTC | CASNLVVYEQYF
TRBJ2-1 | TRBV24-1 | . | . | TGTGCCACCAGTGATAGGGCTGCAGGGCTCTTCGATGAGCAGTTCTTC | CATSDRAAGLFDEQFF
TRBJ1-1 | TRBV13 | medium-sized | . | TGTGCCAGCAGCTCCCCGGAGGGCACTGAAGCTTTCTTT | CASSSPEGTEAFF
TRBJ1-1 | TRBV6-6 | . | TRBD1 | TGTGCCAGCAGACAACAGGGGCGGTTCACTGAAGCTTTCTTT | CASRQQGRFTEAFF
TRBJ1-3 | TRBV27 | few | . | TGTGCCAGCAGCGCCCATGGGGGGGGGTCCTCTGGAAACACCATATATTTT | CASSAHGGGSSGNTIYF
TRBJ2-5 | TRBV6-5 | . | TRBD1 | TGTGCCAGCGTTTACTCCGGGACAGGGGCGAGTTGGACCCAGTACTTC | CASVYSGTGASWTQYF
TRBJ2-7 | TRBV5-6 | few | . | TGTGCCAGCAGCTTGGGGGGTAGAGGGTCCGAGCAGTACTTC | CASSLGGRGSEQYF
TRBJ2-7 | TRBV7-9 | . | TRBD1 | TGTGCCAGCAGCAAACAGGGGTTACCCTACGAGCAGTACTTC | CASSKQGLPYEQYF
TRBJ1-2 | TRBV7-9 | . | . | TGTGCCAGCAGCTCTCAGGTGGTTTATGGCTACACCTTC | CASSSQVVYGYTF
TRBJ1-1 | TRBV6-4 | . | . | TGTGCCAGCAGTGACCACAGGGTCGCTGAAGCTTTCTTT | CASSDHRVAEAFF
TRBJ1-1 | TRBV7-8 | . | TRBD1 | TGTGCCAGCAGCTTCCAACCAGGGGGCGGGGTGGTCACTGAAGCTTTCTTT | CASSFQPGGGVVTEAFF
TRBJ2-5 | TRBV6-5 | . | TRBD1 | TGTGCCAGCAGTTACGCGGGACAGGCTCAAGAGACCCAGTACTTC | CASSYAGQAQETQYF
TRBJ1-1 | TRBV6-5 | once | . | TGTGCCAGCAGTTACTGGGCAGGGGATACTGAAGCTTTCTTT | CASSYWAGDTEAFF
TRBJ1-1 | TRBV3-1/TRBV3-2 | . | TRBD1 | TGTGCCAGCCAGGGGGCAGTTGAAGCTTTCTTT | CASQGAVEAFF
TRBJ1-1 | TRBV27 | few | TRBD1 | TGTGCCAGCAGTCAACGACAGGGGACCGGATGGGACACTGAAGCTTTCTTT | CASSQRQGTGWDTEAFF
TRBJ2-1 | TRBV7-9 | . | . | TGTGCCAGCAGCTTAGCCCCGTCGCAGTTCTTC | CASSLAPSQFF
TRBJ1-3 | TRBV18 | few | . | TGTGCCAGCTCACCTCAGGGTTCTGGAAACACCATATATTTT | CASSPQGSGNTIYF
TRBJ1-5 | TRBV12-5 | . | . | TGTGCTAGTGGCCATTCAGGGGCTCAGCCCCAGCATTTT | CASGHSGAQPQHF
TRBJ2-7 | TRBV11-2 | once | . | TGTGCCAGCAGCCTTACCAGGGACGAGCAGTACTTC | CASSLTRDEQYF
TRBJ1-1 | TRBV4-1 | . | TRBD1 | TGCGCCAGCAGCCAAGATGGGACAGCTGGCACTGAAGCTTTCTTT | CASSQDGTAGTEAFF
TRBJ1-2 | TRBV19 | . | . | TGTGCCAGTAGTATCTTCAGGGGCAGCTATGGCTACACCTTC | CASSIFRGSYGYTF
TRBJ2-2 | TRBV6-5 | . | . | TGTGCCAGCAGCCGGTTCCCAACCGGGGAGCTGTTTTTT | CASSRFPTGELFF
TRBJ1-1 | TRBV6-5 | . | TRBD1 | TGTGCCAGCAGTTACGGGGACAGGTTTAACACTGAAGCTTTCTTT | CASSYGDRFNTEAFF
TRBJ1-1 | TRBV5-1 | . | . | TGCGCCAGCAGCCGGGTGGGGGCGGAAGGAACTGAAGCTTTCTTT | CASSRVGAEGTEAFF
TRBJ1-2 | TRBV10-3 | . | TRBD1 | TGTGCCACCGGACAGGGGGCGCGGCTTGGCTACACCTTC | CATGQGARLGYTF
TRBJ1-5 | TRBV27 | . | TRBD1 | TGTGCCAGCAGTAACAGGGGCAACAATCAGCCCCAGCATTTT | CASSNRGNNQPQHF
TRBJ1-5 | TRBV27 | . | . | TGTGCCAGCAGTTTAGCAGGTGGTCAGCCCCAGCATTTT | CASSLAGGQPQHF
TRBJ2-6 | TRBV7-8 | . | TRBD2 | TGTGCCAGCAGCTTAGCCTTGAGCGGGAGGACTGGGGCCAACGTCCTGACTTTC | CASSLALSGRTGANVLTF
TRBJ2-1 | TRBV9 | . | . | TGTGCCAGCAGCGTAGACTTGGGCGGGTGGAATGAGCAGTTCTTC | CASSVDLGGWNEQFF
TRBJ2-6 | TRBV18 | few | TRBD1 | TGTGCCAGCTCACCTAACCCGACAGGGGGCGCGTCTGGGGCCAACGTCCTGACTTTC | CASSPNPTGGASGANVLTF
TRBJ1-3 | TRBV19 | . | TRBD1 | TGTGCCAGTAGGGGGACAGTCTCTGGAAACACCATATATTTT | CASRGTVSGNTIYF
TRBJ2-1 | TRBV27 | . | . | TGTGCCAGCGGACAGTACAATGAGCAGTTCTTC | CASGQYNEQFF
TRBJ2-7 | TRBV11-2 | . | TRBD2 | TGTGCCAGCAGCTTAGGTCGGGGGGGATCCTACGAGCAGTACTTC | CASSLGRGGSYEQYF
TRBJ1-5 | TRBV6-5 | . | . | TGTGCCAGCAGTCCCCCGGGCAATCAGCCCCAGCATTTT | CASSPPGNQPQHF
TRBJ2-1 | TRBV4-1 | . | TRBD2 | TGCGCCAGCAGCCAATGGACTAGCGGGAGGGCGCGGAATGAGCAGTTCTTC | CASSQWTSGRARNEQFF
TRBJ2-2 | TRBV5-1 | . | . | TGCGCCAGCAGCTTCTCCGGGTCGAACACCGGGGAGCTGTTTTTT | CASSFSGSNTGELFF
TRBJ1-1 | TRBV18 | many | TRBD1 | TGTGCCAGCTCACGAGAGACAGGGGGCGGCACTGAAGCTTTCTTT | CASSRETGGGTEAFF
TRBJ2-1 | TRBV14 | . | . | TGTGCCAGCAGCCAAGTGGGGGGTGCGAGCTCCTACAATGAGCAGTTCTTC | CASSQVGGASSYNEQFF
TRBJ1-2 | TRBV5-6 | . | . | TGTGCCAGCAGCAGGACAGACTATGGCTACACCTTC | CASSRTDYGYTF
TRBJ2-7 | TRBV7-2 | few | TRBD2 | TGTGCCAGCAGCTTCGAATTGCGGGGGGGCAGGAACGAGCAGTACTTC | CASSFELRGGRNEQYF